Given below is one T cell receptor (beta chain) in context. This specimen comes from a study of blood T cell repertoires in COVID-19. Original processing notes: Amplification from reference gene primers served as the basis for estimated nucleated cell counts. Profiling relied on immunoSEQ multiplex PCR, and the TCRdb table lists in-frame clones only, not all of them. That table supplies the V and J calls and clone size; D and trimming were determined from the DNA. The repertoire holds about 500,000 clones, about 91% seen once, with 0.9% in the top ten. The sequence was collected from a man between 18 and 29 years old with COVID-19, enrolled during active disease. The sequenced sample was peripheral blood.

The CDR3 bases are TGTGCCAGCAGCTTGAGTACTAGCGGGAGTCTGAATGAGCAGTTCTTC. Protein sequence: CASSLSTSGSLNEQFF. The V gene is TRBV5-4, the J gene TRBJ2-1, with 11 bases fitting TRBD2. This CDR3 is 16 amino acids long. V dropped 1 base and J dropped 7; count of bases not matched to a gene: 7. Germline CDR1 reads SGHNT; CDR2 reads YYREEE (reference sequence).